The 14 T cell receptor beta chains below were found in one sample sequenced in a study of tissue T cells after allogeneic stem cell transplantation. Here immunoSEQ multiplex PCR was the method, and the copy in TCRdb shows in-frame clones only, minus some. The sample holds roughly 8,600 clones, 37% seen once. Time point described: mouse harvest day 14 after allogeneic transplant. The graft held 10^6 splenic CD5+ T cells and 10^7 T-cell-depleted bone marrow cells. Sequences were obtained from skin. These receptors came from a female BALB/c mouse given C57BL/6 T cells with graft-versus-host disease after an allogeneic hematopoietic cell transplant.

This clone is termed medium-sized (0.01 to 0.1%). All gene names here are mouse names. The read terminates 1 residue before the CDR3 end, so the remaining end is supplied by the germline J gene. The chain has TRBV26 and TRBJ1-5; tentatively, D is TRBD1 (5 bases). The length of the CDR3 is 13 residues. Germline CDR1 reads KGHPV; CDR2 reads FQNQEV (reference sequence). Trimming removed 7 bases at V and 0 bases at J, with 7 bases between. The sequenced CDR3 bases are TGTGCCAGCACAGGGAATAACAACCAGGCTCCGCTT. Its translation: CASTGNNNQAPL. The CDR3 reads in full as CASTGNNNQAPLF.

Regarding this clone: The gene names given are mouse names. The read terminates 1 residue before the CDR3 end, so the remaining end is supplied by the germline J gene. The J gene is TRBJ2-7, the V gene TRBV16; TRBD2 agrees at 12 bases. J gave up 7 bases and V 5 bases, and 6 bases lay outside the gene matches. The CDR3 sequence is 14 residues long. CDR1 is SGHSA and CDR2 is FRNQAP in the germline V gene. CDR3 DNA, as far as it was read: TGTGCAAGCAGCCTGACTGGGGGGGCGGGAGAACAGTAC. The encoded protein is CASSLTGGAGEQY. The full CDR3 protein is CASSLTGGAGEQYF.

Note on this clone: Gene labels here are mouse ones. The read ends 1 residue early relative to the CDR3; the germline J gene fills the gap. V and J are TRBV13-1 and TRBJ2-3; 11 bases map to TRBD1. Germline V gene lookup returns CDR1 NSHNY and CDR2 SYGAGN. V trimming: 4 bases; J trimming: 0 bases; junction bases outside the gene matches: 4. The CDR3 loop spans 16 amino acids. The DNA read from the CDR3 is TGTGCCAGCAGTCGGGACAGGGGGGGTAGTGCAGAAACGCTGTAT. This codes for CASSRDRGGSAETLY. The CDR3 as a whole reads CASSRDRGGSAETLYF.

This clone is labeled medium-sized (0.01 to 0.1%). Each gene name is a mouse one. The read halts 1 residue ahead of the CDR3 end, with the missing end drawn from the germline J gene. The chain is built from TRBV13-2 and TRBJ2-1; 11 bases match TRBD2. V lost 4 bases, J lost 2 bases, and 2 bases stayed unmatched. Germline values: CDR1 NNHNN, CDR2 SYGAGS (reference sequence). CDR3 length: 15 amino acids. The part of the CDR3 DNA that was read is TGTGCCAGCGGTAAGGACTGGGGGGACTATGCTGAGCAGTTC. Its protein is CASGKDWGDYAEQF. The whole CDR3 reads CASGKDWGDYAEQFF.

In regard to this clone: The germline and genes are mouse ones. The read comes to an end 1 residue before the CDR3 does, leaving the germline J gene to fill in the end. This chain uses TRBV26 with TRBJ1-3; D gene unclear. V was shortened by 2 bases and J by 0 bases, with 5 bases between the two germline ends. The germline gives CDR1 KGHPV, CDR2 FQNQEV (reference sequence). This CDR3 comprises 14 residues. This CDR3 reads CASSLRPSGNTLYF. CDR3 bases read: TGTGCCAGCAGTCTGAGACCTTCTGGAAATACGCTCTAT.

Concerning this clone: Mouse gene names apply. The read comes to an end 1 residue before the CDR3 does, leaving the germline J gene to fill in the end. The genes are TRBV3 and TRBJ2-5; 10 nucleotides agree with TRBD2. The V gene end was trimmed by 5 bases and the J gene end by 1 base; junction bases not matched to a gene: 6. Germline V gene data show CDR1 as SNHLY and CDR2 as FYNGKV (reference sequence). The CDR3 has 16 amino acids. The DNA read from the CDR3 is TGTGCCAGCAGCACTGACTGGGGGGACTACCAAGACACCCAGTAC. Translating gives CASSTDWGDYQDTQY. In full, the CDR3 reads CASSTDWGDYQDTQYF.

This clone was detected only a few times. Mouse gene names apply. The sequence runs out 1 residue before the end of the CDR3; the remainder is reconstructed from the germline J gene. The chain uses TRBV23 and TRBJ2-3; the table's D gene call, TRBD1, was not cross checked with the DNA. From germline, CDR1 is KGHTA and CDR2 FQNQQP. The CDR3 covers 15 residues. CDR3 region: CSSSQDRARAETLYF. CDR3 DNA, as far as it was read: TGCTCCAGCAGTCAAGACAGGGCGCGTGCAGAAACGCTGTAT.

Note on this clone: Gene names and germline match the mouse. The observed sequence ends 1 residue before the CDR3 terminus, with the missing tail filled in from the germline J gene. This chain uses TRBV23 with TRBJ1-4; the table's D gene call, TRBD1, was not cross checked with the DNA. Germline-derived CDR1 and CDR2 are KGHTA and FQNQQP. The CDR3 sequence is 17 residues long. The part of the CDR3 DNA that was read is TGCTCCAGCAGTCAAATGGGACAGGGGGTTTCCAACGAAAGATTATTT. It translates to CSSSQMGQGVSNERLF. The whole CDR3 region reads CSSSQMGQGVSNERLFF.

This clone was picked up a small number of times. Germline and genes here are mouse. CDR3 DNA, as far as it was read: TGTGCCAGCAGGCCCGGGACAGGGGTGATCGGGCAGCTCTAC. It yields the protein CASRPGTGVIGQLY. The CDR3, in full, reads CASRPGTGVIGQLYF. The V call is TRBV15, the J call TRBJ2-2; 10 bases line up with TRBD1. The read terminates 1 residue before the CDR3 end, so the remaining end is supplied by the germline J gene. V gave up 6 bases and J gave up 7 bases; unmatched junction bases: 8. This CDR3 is 15 amino acids long. The germline gives CDR1 SGHND, CDR2 FRSKSL.

This clone was observed a handful of times. Each gene name is a mouse one. The read finishes 1 residue shy of the CDR3 end, and the germline J gene is used to complete it. The sample contains more than one DNA sequence encoding this CDR3. The rearrangement links TRBV23 to TRBJ2-7. Germline V gives CDR1 KGHTA, CDR2 FQNQQP. CDR3 length: 12 amino acids. CDR3 region: CSSSRDRYEQYF. Partial CDR3 DNA: TGCTCCAGCAGTCGCGACCGATATGAACAGTAC. Supplemented by reference TRBV23 and TRBJ2-7, the full variable domain reads DAAVTQKPRYLIKMKGQEAEMKCIPEKGHTAVFWYQQKQSKELKFLIYFQNQQPLDQIDMVKERFSAVCPSSSLCSLGIRTCEAEDSALYLCSSSRDRYEQYFGPGTRLTVL.

With respect to this clone: Genes and germline are mouse. The read is 1 residue too short to cover the CDR3 end, so that end is filled in from the germline J gene. The chain carries TRBV13-1 and TRBJ2-4, with TRBD2 as a possible D gene (6 bases). The V and J ends lost 3 bases and 2 bases respectively, with 7 bases between them. Per germline, CDR1 NSHNY and CDR2 SYGAGN. The CDR3 is 13 residues long. CDR3 region: CASSGGDQNTLYF. CDR3 DNA (partial): TGTGCCAGCAGTGGGGGGGATCAAAACACCTTGTAC.

This clone was found a few times. Genes and germline come from the mouse. The read finishes 1 residue shy of the CDR3 end, and the germline J gene is used to complete it. V and J are TRBV26 and TRBJ2-1, with D tentatively TRBD1 or TRBD2 (5 bases each). The V gene's germline CDR1 is KGHPV and CDR2 FQNQEV (reference sequence). The CDR3 covers 14 residues. The V end lost 5 bases, the J end lost 7 bases, and 15 bases lay between the germline ends. The CDR3 spells CASSRSGTGAEQFF. The sequenced part of the CDR3 DNA is TGTGCCAGCAGTAGATCCGGGACCGGGGCTGAGCAGTTC.

By sample share, this clone is medium-sized. Genes and germline come from the mouse. The CDR3 end falls 1 residue outside the read, so it is completed with the germline J gene. This rearrangement joins TRBV13-2 to TRBJ2-1; 10 nucleotides match TRBD2. Germline V gene sequence: CDR1 NNHNN, CDR2 SYGAGS (reference sequence). The CDR3 runs 15 residues. Losses at the gene ends were 1 base for V and 6 bases for J; bases not matched to a gene: 4. CDR3: CASGDWDWGLAEQFF. The CDR3 DNA, read in part, is TGTGCCAGCGGTGATTGGGACTGGGGTCTTGCTGAGCAGTTC.

As to this clone: One base away lies a much larger clone, so this may be a sequencing read error. Mouse gene names apply. The DNA ends 1 residue before the CDR3 does, and the rest of the CDR3 is filled in from the germline J gene. Distinct nucleotide sequences in the sample also encode this CDR3. This chain uses TRBV26 with TRBJ1-1, with TRBD1 matching over 7 bases. The CDR3 has 13 amino acids. The junction had 0 bases not matched to a gene; V was cut back by 4 bases and J by 1 base. CDR1 and CDR2 (germline): KGHPV, FQNQEV (reference sequence). The CDR3 here is CASSPGGNTEVFF. Incomplete CDR3 DNA: TGTGCCAGCAGTCCAGGGGGAAACACAGAAGTCTTC. Combining the CDR3 with reference TRBV26 and TRBJ1-1 gives the whole variable domain NSKVIQTPRYLVKGQGQKAKMRCIPEKGHPVVFWYQQNKNNEFKFLINFQNQEVLQQIDMTEKRFSAECPSNSPCSLEIQSSEAGDSALYLCASSPGGNTEVFFGKGTRLTVV.